This T cell receptor (beta chain) was documented in a study of T cells in Graves' hyperthyroidism and ophthalmopathy. Whole-study context: Prior to any treatment, at the point of initial diagnosis, peripheral blood was collected.

Amplified TCR beta CDR3 regions derived from RNA transcripts. Using the HTBI primer set, a first-round RT-PCR was run on the TCR CDR3. MiXCR, run by TCRdb on the multiplex PCR reads, gives a single entry per CDR3 protein. The sample shows around 760,000 distinct CDR3 sequences, about 35% of them seen only once. Patients aged 18 to 65 with hyperthyroidism were newly diagnosed, with duration under 2 months. Researchers barred patients who had uncontrolled infection, other autoimmune disease, pregnancy or lactation. This sample holds PBMCs from roughly 10 ml fresh peripheral blood. Germline-derived CDR1 and CDR2 are MNHEY and SVGAGI. This CDR3 contains 14 residues. Trimming cost V 0 bases and J 6 bases; bases outside gene matches: 3.

Input material: blood. The chain carries TRBV6-5 and TRBJ1-1, with 8 bases lining up with TRBD1. This TCR came from a woman aged 40 to 49 with Graves' hyperthyroidism. For the CDR3, the DNA is TGTGCCAGCAGTTACTCAGGGACAGGCGCTGAAGCTTTCTTT. It encodes CASSYSGTGAEAFF.